This T cell receptor beta chain originates from a study of identical twins (dated by TCRdb to between 2015 and 2016). The study in broad terms: To test whether fetal clonotypes persist, this study deep-sequenced TCR alpha and beta repertoires from monozygotic twins, from unrelated adults of various ages, and from cord blood. Replicate twin experiments were performed at different times using different library preparation protocols to rule out contamination.

The library was made by 5' RACE. Sequencing was performed on an Illumina HiSeq 2000. A universal primer binding site was introduced by template switching, and a unique molecular identifier was present in the final cDNA, enabling accurate counting of TCR cDNA molecules. First-strand cDNA for TCR alpha and beta chains was synthesized from specific primers in the conserved constant-segment region. To control for contamination, every cDNA library was double barcoded, receiving both a SMART-Mk sample barcode and Illumina barcodes. TruSeq adapter sequences along with Illumina sample barcodes were introduced in two successive PCR steps. The Illumina HiSeq platform was used with custom primers to sequence TCR alpha and beta cDNA libraries. Concerning the study's data processing: Unique molecular identifiers were extracted from raw reads with MiGEC, and CDR3 positions were determined with MiXCR. For each individual, recombination models were inferred using an EM algorithm with the repgenHMM and IGoR tools. The tcR package in R was used for shared clonotype analysis, with sharing normalized by the product of cloneset sizes. To study raw recombination without the effects of thymic and clonal selection, out-of-frame nonproductive sequences were analyzed. The public sequencing data were trimmed at Q25 with fastp and processed into clonotypes with MiXCR by TCRdb, which kept only in-frame beta chains. All rows with the same CDR3 protein become a single entry with the most common DNA and genes. TCRdb, rather than the study authors, made the V and J calls. Here the sample has under 300,000 distinct CDR3 sequences; roughly 13% occur a single time. The ten largest clones add up to 4% to 5% of the sample.

This clonotype appeared many times. Its antigen is unknown. Base-call qualities are not available, and no considerably larger clone is one nucleotide away. Only healthy Caucasian donors were included. The twin cohort comprised three pairs of female monozygotic twins, all aged about 18 to 29 years. Using Miltenyi CD45RO+ enrichment and human naive T-cell isolation kits, memory (CD45RO+) and naive T cells were isolated from PBMC. Looking up the germline V gene yields CDR1 SGHTA and CDR2 FQGNSA. The germline ends are 15 bases apart after V is trimmed by 5 bases and J by 11 bases. CDR3 length: 12 amino acids, cysteine to phenylalanine. Only the CDR3 portion is preserved as DNA: 36 bases, with reading frame beginning at the first base. What the study reported, not specific to this receptor: Because the same donors could not be followed over many years, the conclusions relied on cross-sectional statistical analysis. Zero-insertion analyses could be partly confounded by invariant T cells such as MAIT and iNKT, though diverse VJ usage argued against such confounding for most clonotypes. Abundant cord blood beta clonotypes had fewer insertions, young adult naive repertoires showed a similar but weaker trend, and memory repertoires showed no such trend. Compared with coincidental sharing between unrelated individuals, out-of-frame TCR alpha sequences shared between twins had an excess of sequences with low generation probability. In beta out-of-frame sequences, excess twin sharing was weaker, because having fewer shared sequences lowered the signal-to-noise ratio. In monozygotic twins, recombination models systematically underestimated out-of-frame TCR alpha sharing, but the models matched the sharing seen between unrelated individuals.

The data also belong to a second study, concerning yellow fever vaccine responses in identical twins. The second paper further reports: The authors reported that the T cell response to vaccination in identical twins appeared partly convergent and partly personalized. Focusing on identical twins, the study followed the T cell clones that responded to the vaccine, and did so with precision.

This TCR was sampled from a woman in her late teens or twenties in good health. Recombination joined TRBV7-2 with TRBJ1-1; TRBD1 is possibly the D segment (5 matching bases). Material: memory (CD45RO+) T cells sorted from blood. This specimen's cell subset or site label, interpreted: CD45RO+ enriched T cells. The CDR3 protein sequence reads: CASSLGVTAAFF. The DNA reads TGTGCCAGCAGCCTAGGGGTGACGGCTGCTTTCTTT.